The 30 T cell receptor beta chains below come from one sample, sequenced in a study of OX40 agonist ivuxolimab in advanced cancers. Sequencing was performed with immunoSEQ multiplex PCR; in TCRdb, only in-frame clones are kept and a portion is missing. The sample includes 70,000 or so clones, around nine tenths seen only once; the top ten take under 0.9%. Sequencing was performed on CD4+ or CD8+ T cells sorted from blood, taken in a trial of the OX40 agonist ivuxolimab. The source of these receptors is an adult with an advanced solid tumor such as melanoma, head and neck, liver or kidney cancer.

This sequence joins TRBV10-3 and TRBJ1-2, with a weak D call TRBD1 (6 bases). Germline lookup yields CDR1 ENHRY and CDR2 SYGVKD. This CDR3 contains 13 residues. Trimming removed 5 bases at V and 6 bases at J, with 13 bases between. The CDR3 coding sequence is TGTGCCATCAGTATCTTGGGGGCGCATGGCTACACCTTC. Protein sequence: CAISILGAHGYTF.

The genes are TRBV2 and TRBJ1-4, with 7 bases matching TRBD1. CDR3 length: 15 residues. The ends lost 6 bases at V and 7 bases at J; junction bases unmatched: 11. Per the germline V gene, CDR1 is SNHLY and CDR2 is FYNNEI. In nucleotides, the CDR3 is TGTGCCAGCAGCGTCCAGGGGGGTAGAGGTGAAAAACTGTTTTTT. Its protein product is CASSVQGGRGEKLFF.

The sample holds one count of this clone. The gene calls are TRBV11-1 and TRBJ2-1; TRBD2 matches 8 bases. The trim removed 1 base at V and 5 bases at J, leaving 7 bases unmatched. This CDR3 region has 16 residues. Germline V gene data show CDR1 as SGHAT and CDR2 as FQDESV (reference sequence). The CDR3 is CASSLGVSGGDNEQFF. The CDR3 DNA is TGTGCCAGCAGCTTAGGAGTCAGCGGGGGCGACAATGAGCAGTTCTTC.

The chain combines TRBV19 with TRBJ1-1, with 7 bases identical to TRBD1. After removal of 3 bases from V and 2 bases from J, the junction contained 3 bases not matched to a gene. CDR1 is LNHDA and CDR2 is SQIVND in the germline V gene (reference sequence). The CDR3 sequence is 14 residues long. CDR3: CASSIPGGNTEAFF. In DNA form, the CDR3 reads TGTGCCAGTAGTATCCCAGGGGGAAACACTGAAGCTTTCTTT. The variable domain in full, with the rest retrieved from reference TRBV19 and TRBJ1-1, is DGGITQSPKYLFRKEGQNVTLSCEQNLNHDAMYWYRQDPGQGLRLIYYSQIVNDFQKGDIAEGYSVSREKKESFPLTVTSAQKNPTAFYLCASSIPGGNTEAFFGQGTRLTVV.

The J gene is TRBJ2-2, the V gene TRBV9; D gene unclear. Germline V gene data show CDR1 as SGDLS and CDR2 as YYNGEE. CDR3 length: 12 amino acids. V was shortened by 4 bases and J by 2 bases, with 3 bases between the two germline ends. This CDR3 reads CASSPNTGELFF. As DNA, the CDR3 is TGTGCCAGCAGCCCAAACACCGGGGAGCTGTTTTTT.

CDR3 nucleotide sequence: TGCGCCAGCAGCCGAGGACAGGGGGAGAAGGAGCAGTTCTTC. This encodes CASSRGQGEKEQFF. This rearrangement joins TRBV5-1 to TRBJ2-1; TRBD1 agrees at 10 bases. Germline V lookup: CDR1 SGHRS, CDR2 YFSETQ. V lost 4 bases and J lost 10; bases outside the gene matches: 8. CDR3 length equals 14 residues.

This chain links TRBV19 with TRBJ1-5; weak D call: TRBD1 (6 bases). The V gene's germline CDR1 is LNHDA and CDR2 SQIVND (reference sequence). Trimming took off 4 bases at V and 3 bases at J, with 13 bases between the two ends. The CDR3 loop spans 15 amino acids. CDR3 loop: CASSRRAGDNQPQHF. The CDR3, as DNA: TGTGCCAGTAGTAGACGGGCAGGGGACAATCAGCCCCAGCATTTT.

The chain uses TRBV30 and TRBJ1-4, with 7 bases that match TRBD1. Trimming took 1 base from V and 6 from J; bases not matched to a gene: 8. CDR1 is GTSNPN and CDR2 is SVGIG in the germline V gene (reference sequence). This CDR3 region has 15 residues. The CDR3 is CAWSDPNRGDEKLFF. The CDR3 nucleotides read TGTGCCTGGAGTGACCCGAACAGGGGTGATGAAAAACTGTTTTTT.

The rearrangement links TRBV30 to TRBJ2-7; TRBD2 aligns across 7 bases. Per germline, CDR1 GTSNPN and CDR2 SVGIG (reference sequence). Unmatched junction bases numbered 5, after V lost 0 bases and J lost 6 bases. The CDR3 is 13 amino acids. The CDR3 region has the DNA TGTGCCTGGAGTGTCTGGGGGGGGAGCGAGCAGTACTTC. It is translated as CAWSVWGGSEQYF.

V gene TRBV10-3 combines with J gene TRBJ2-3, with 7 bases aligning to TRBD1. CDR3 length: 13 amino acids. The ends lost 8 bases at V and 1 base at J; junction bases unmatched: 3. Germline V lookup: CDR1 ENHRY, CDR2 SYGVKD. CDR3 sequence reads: CAIAGGGTDTQYF. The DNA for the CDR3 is TGTGCCATCGCAGGGGGAGGCACAGATACGCAGTATTTT.

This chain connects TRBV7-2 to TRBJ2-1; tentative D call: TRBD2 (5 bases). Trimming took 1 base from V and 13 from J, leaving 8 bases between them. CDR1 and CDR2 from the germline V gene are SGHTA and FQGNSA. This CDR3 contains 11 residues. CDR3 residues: CASSLEAAQFF. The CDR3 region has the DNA TGTGCCAGCAGCTTAGAAGCGGCCCAGTTCTTC.

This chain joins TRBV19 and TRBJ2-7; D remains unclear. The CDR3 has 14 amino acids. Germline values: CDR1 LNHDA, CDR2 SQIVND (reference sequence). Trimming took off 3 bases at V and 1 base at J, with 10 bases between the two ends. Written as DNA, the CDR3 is TGTGCCAGTAGTATCAGCTCAGCATCCTACGAGCAGTACTTC. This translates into CASSISSASYEQYF.

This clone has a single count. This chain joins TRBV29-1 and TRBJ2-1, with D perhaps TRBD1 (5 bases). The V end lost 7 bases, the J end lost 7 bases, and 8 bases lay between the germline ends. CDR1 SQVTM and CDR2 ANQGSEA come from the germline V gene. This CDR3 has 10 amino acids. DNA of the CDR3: TGCAGCGCCGCAGGGAATGAGCAGTTCTTC. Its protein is CSAAGNEQFF.

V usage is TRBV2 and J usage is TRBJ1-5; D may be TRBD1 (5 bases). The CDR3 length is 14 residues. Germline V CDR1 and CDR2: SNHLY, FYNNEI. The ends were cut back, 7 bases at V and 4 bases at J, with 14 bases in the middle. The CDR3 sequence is CASNWDGKNQPQHF. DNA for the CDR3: TGTGCCAGCAATTGGGACGGAAAAAATCAGCCCCAGCATTTT.

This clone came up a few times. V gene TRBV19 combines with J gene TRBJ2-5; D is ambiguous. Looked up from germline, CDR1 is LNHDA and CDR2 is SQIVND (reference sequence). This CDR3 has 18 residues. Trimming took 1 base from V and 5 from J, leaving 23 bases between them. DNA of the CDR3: TGTGCCAGTAGTATAGCAGCCTTCGACACGGAAGGGATTGAGACCCAGTACTTC. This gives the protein CASSIAAFDTEGIETQYF.

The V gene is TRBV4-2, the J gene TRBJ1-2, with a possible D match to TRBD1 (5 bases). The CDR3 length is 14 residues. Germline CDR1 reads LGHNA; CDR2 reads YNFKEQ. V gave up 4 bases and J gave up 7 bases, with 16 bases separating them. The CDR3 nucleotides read TGTGCCAGCAGCCCTGGGGGAGGGCAGGGTGGCTACACCTTC. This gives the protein CASSPGGGQGGYTF.

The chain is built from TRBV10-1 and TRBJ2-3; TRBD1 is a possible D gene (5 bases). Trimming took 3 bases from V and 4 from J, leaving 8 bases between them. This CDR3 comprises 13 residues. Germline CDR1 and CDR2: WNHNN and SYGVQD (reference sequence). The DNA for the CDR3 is TGCGCCAGCAGTGACCAGGGTGCAGATACGCAGTATTTT. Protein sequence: CASSDQGADTQYF.

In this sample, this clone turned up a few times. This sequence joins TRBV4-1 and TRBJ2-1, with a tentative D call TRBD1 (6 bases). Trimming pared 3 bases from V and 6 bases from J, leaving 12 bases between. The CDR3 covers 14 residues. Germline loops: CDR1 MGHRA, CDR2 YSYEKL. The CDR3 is CASSQTGGSNEQFF. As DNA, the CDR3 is TGCGCCAGCAGCCAGACTGGGGGCTCCAATGAGCAGTTCTTC.

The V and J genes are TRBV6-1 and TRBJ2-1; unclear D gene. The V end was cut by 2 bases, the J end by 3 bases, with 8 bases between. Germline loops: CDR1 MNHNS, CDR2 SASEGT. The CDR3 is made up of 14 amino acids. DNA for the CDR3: TGTGCCAGCAGTGAATCGGCTAGCTACAATGAGCAGTTCTTC. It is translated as CASSESASYNEQFF.

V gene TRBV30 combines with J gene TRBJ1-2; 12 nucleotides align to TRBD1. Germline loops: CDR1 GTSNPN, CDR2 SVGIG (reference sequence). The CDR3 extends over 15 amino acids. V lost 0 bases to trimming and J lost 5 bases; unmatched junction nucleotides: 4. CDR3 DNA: TGTGCCTGGAGTGTACCGGGACAGGGGGCTTATGGCTACACCTTC. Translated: CAWSVPGQGAYGYTF.

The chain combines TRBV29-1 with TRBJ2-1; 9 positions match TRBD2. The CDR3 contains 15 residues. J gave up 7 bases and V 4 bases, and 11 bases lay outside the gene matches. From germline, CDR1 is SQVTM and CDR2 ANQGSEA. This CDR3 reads CSVGRGGSGRNEQFF. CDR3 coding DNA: TGCAGCGTTGGGCGGGGGGGTAGCGGCCGGAATGAGCAGTTCTTC.

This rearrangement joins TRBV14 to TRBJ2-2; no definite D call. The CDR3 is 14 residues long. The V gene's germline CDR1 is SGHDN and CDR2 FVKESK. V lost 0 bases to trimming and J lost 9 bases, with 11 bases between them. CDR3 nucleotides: TGTGCCAGCAGCCAAGACTTACGGACCCGGGAGCTGTTTTTT. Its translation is CASSQDLRTRELFF. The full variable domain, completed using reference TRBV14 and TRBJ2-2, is EAGVTQFPSHSVIEKGQTVTLRCDPISGHDNLYWYRRVMGKEIKFLLHFVKESKQDESGMPNNRFLAERTGGTYSTLKVQPAELEDSGVYFCASSQDLRTRELFFGEGSRLTVL.

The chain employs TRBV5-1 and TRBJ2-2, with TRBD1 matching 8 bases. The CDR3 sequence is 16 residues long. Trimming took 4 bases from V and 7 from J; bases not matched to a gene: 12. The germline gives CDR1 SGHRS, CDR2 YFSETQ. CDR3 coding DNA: TGCGCCAGCAGCATCCGGACAGGGATGAACGTCGGGGAGCTGTTTTTT. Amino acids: CASSIRTGMNVGELFF.

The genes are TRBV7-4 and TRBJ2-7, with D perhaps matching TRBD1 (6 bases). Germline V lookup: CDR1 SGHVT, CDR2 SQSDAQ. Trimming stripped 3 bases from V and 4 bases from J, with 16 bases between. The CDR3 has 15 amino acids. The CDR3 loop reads CASSFHRVGVYEQYF. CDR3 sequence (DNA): TGTGCCAGCAGCTTCCACAGGGTCGGGGTATACGAGCAGTACTTC.

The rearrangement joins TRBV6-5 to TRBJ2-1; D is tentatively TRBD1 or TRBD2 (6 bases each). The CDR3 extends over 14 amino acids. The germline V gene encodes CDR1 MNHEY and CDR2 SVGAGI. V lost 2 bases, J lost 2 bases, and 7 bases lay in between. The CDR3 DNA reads TGTGCCAGCAGTTACAGGGGGGCCTACAATGAGCAGTTCTTC. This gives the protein CASSYRGAYNEQFF.

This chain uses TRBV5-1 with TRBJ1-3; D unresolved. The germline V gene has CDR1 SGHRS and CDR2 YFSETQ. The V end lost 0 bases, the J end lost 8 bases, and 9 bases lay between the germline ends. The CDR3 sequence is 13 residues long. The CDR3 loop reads CASSLVAEHTIYF. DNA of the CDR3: TGCGCCAGCAGCTTGGTTGCGGAACACACCATATATTTT.

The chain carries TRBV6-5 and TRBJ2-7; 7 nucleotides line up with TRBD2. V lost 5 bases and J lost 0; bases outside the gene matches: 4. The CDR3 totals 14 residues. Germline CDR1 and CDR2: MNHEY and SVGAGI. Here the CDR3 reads CASSPAGTSYEQYF. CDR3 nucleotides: TGTGCCAGCAGTCCAGCGGGAACCTCCTACGAGCAGTACTTC.

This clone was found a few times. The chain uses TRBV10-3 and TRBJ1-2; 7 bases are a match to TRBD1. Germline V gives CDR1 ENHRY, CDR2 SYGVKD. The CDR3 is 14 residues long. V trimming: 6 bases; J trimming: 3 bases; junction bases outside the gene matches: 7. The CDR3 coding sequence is TGTGCCATCAGAAGGGACAGAAGATACTATGGCTACACCTTC. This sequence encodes CAIRRDRRYYGYTF.

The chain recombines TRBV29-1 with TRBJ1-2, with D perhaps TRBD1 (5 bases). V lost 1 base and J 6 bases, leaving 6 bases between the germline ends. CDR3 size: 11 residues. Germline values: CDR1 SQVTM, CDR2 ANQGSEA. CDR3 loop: CSVEGGDGYTF. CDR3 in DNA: TGCAGCGTTGAAGGAGGGGATGGCTACACCTTC.

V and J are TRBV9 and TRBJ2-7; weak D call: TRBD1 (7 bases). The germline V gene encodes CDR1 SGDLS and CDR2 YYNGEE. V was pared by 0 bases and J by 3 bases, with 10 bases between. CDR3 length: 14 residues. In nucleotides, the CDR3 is TGTGCCAGCAGCGTAGGACAGGGAGGCTACGAGCAGTACTTC. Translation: CASSVGQGGYEQYF.